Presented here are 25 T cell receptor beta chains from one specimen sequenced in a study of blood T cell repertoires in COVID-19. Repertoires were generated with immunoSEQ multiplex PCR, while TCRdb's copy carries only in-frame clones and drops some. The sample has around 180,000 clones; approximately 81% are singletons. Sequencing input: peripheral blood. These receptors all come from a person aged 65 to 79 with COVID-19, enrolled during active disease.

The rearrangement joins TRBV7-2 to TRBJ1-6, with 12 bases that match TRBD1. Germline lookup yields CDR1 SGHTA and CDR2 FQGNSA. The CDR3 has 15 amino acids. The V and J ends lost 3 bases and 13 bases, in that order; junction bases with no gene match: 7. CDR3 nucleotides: TGTGCCAGCAGCTTCACCGGGACAGGGGGCCTGCCCCTCCACTTT. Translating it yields CASSFTGTGGLPLHF.

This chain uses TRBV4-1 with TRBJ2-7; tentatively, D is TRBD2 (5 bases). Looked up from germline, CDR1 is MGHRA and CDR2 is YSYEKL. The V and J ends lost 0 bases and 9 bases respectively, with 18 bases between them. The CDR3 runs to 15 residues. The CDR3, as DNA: TGCGCCAGCAGCCAAGATGGCCTGAGGGCGACTCGGCAGTACTTC. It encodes CASSQDGLRATRQYF.

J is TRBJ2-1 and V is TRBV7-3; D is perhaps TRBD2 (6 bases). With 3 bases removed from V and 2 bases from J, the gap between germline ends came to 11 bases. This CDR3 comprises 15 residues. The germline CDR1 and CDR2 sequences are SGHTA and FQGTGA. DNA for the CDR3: TGTGCCAGCAGCTTCGAGGGGACTCCCTACAATGAGCAGTTCTTC. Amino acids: CASSFEGTPYNEQFF.

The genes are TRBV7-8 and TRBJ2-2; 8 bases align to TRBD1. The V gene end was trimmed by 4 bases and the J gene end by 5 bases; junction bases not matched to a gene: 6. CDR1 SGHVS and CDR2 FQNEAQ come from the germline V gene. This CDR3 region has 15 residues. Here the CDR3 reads CASSYQGAVTGELFF. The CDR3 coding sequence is TGTGCCAGCAGCTACCAGGGGGCGGTGACCGGGGAGCTGTTTTTT.

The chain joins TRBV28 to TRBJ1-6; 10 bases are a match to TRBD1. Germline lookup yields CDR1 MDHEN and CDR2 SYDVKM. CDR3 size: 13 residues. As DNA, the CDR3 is TGTGCGGGGAGGGACAGGGGTAATTCACCCCTCCACTTT. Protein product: CAGRDRGNSPLHF.

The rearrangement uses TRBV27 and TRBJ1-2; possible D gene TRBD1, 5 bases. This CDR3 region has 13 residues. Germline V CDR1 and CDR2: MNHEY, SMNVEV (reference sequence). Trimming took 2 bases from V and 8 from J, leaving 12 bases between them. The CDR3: CASSLDGHKGYTF. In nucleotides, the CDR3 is TGTGCCAGCAGTTTAGACGGACATAAGGGCTACACCTTC.

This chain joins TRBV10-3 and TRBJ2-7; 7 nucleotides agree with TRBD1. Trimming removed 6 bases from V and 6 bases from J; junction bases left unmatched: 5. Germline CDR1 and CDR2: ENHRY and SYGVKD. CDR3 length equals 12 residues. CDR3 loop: CAISRGGGEQYF. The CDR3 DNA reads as TGTGCCATCAGCAGAGGGGGCGGCGAGCAGTACTTC.

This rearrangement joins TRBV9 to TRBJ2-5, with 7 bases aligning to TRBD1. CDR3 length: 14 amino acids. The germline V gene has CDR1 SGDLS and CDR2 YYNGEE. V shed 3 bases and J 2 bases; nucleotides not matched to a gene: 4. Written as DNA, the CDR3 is TGTGCCAGCAGCGAGACAGGGTGGCAAGAGACCCAGTACTTC. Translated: CASSETGWQETQYF. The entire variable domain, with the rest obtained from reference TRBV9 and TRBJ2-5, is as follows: DSGVTQTPKHLITATGQRVTLRCSPRSGDLSVYWYQQSLDQGLQFLIQYYNGEERAKGNILERFSAQQFPDLHSELNLSSLELGDSALYFCASSETGWQETQYFGPGTRLLVL.

The CDR3: CASSSGSAWPQHF. CDR3 bases: TGTGCCAGCAGTTCAGGGTCGGCTTGGCCCCAGCATTTT. The chain joins TRBV28 to TRBJ1-5; D might be TRBD1 (5 bases). The V gene lost 4 bases and the J gene lost 9 bases, with 13 bases spanning the gap. CDR3 length: 13 amino acids. The germline gives CDR1 MDHEN, CDR2 SYDVKM.

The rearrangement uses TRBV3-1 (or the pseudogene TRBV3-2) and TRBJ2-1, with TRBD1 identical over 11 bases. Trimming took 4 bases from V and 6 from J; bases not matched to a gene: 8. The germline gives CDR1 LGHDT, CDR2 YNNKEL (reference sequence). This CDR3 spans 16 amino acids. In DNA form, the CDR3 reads TGTGCCAGCAGCCCTTATCCCGGGACAGGGGGCAATGAGCAGTTCTTC. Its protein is CASSPYPGTGGNEQFF.

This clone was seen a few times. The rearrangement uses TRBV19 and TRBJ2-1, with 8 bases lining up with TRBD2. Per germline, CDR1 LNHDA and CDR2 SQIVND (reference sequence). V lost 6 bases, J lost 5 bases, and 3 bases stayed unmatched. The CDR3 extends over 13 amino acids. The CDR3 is CASRELADNEQFF. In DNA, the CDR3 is TGTGCCAGTAGGGAACTAGCGGACAATGAGCAGTTCTTC.

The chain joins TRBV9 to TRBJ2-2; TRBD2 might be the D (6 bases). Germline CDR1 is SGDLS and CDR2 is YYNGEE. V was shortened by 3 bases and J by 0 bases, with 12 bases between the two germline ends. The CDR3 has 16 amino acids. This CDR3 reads CASSGGGSTNTGELFF. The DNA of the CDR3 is TGTGCCAGCAGCGGTGGAGGGAGCACGAACACCGGGGAGCTGTTTTTT.

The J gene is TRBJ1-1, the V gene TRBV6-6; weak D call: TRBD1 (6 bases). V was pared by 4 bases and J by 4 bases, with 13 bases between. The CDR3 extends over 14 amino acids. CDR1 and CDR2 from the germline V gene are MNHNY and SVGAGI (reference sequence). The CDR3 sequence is CASSSSQGFTEAFF. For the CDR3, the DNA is TGTGCCAGCAGTTCTAGTCAGGGGTTCACTGAAGCTTTCTTT.

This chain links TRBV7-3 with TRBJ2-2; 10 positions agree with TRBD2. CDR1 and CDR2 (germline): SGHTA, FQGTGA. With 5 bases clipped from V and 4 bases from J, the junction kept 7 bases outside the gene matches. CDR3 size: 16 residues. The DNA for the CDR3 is TGTGCCAGCAGCCCCAGCGGGGGGGAGGTCACCGGGGAGCTGTTTTTT. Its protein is CASSPSGGEVTGELFF. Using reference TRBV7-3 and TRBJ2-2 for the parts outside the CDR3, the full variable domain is GAGVSQTPSNKVTEKGKYVELRCDPISGHTALYWYRQSLGQGPEFLIYFQGTGAADDSGLPNDRFFAVRPEGSVSTLKIQRTERGDSAVYLCASSPSGGEVTGELFFGEGSRLTVL.

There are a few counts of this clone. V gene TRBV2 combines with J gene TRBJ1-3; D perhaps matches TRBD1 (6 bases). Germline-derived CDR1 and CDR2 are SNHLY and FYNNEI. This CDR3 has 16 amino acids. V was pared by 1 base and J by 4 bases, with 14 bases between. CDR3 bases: TGTGCCAGCAGTGAAGGTCCGGGACATCAAGGAAACACCATATATTTT. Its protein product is CASSEGPGHQGNTIYF.

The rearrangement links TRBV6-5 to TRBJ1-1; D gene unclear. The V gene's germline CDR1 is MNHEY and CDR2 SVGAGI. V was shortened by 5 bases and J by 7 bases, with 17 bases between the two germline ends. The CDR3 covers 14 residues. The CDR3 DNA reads TGTGCCAGCAGTAATTTAGGGTTAGCGAGTGAAGCTTTCTTT. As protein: CASSNLGLASEAFF.

The CDR3 DNA reads TGTGCCAGCAGTTTTCCGCAGGGTATATTTTCCGGGGAGCTGTTTTTT. Its protein is CASSFPQGIFSGELFF. The chain links TRBV28 to TRBJ2-2; tentatively, D is TRBD1 (5 bases). Germline loops: CDR1 MDHEN, CDR2 SYDVKM. Deletions cut 3 bases from V and 6 bases from J, with 17 bases between. CDR3 length equals 16 residues.

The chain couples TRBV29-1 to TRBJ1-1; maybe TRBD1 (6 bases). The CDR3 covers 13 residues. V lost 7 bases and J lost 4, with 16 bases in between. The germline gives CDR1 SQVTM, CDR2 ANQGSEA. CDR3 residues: CSAVRGAGTEAFF. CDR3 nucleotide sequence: TGCAGCGCCGTGCGGGGGGCCGGCACTGAAGCTTTCTTT.

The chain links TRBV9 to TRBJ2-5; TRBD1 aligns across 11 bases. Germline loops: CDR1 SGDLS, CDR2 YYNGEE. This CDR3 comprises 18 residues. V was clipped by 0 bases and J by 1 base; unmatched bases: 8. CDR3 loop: CASSVGAGTGGGQETQYF. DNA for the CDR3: TGTGCCAGCAGCGTAGGCGCGGGGACAGGGGGTGGCCAAGAGACCCAGTACTTC.

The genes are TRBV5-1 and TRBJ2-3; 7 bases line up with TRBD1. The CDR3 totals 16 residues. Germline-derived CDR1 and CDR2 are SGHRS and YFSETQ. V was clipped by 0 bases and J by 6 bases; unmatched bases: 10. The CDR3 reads CASSLAFEGARDTQYF. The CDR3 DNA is TGCGCCAGCAGCTTGGCCTTCGAGGGGGCTAGGGATACGCAGTATTTT.

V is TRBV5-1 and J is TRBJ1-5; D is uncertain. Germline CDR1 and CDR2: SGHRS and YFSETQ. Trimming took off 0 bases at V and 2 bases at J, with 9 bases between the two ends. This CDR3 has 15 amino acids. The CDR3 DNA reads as TGCGCCAGCAGCTTGGCCGGGGTTCGCAATCAGCCCCAGCATTTT. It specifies CASSLAGVRNQPQHF.

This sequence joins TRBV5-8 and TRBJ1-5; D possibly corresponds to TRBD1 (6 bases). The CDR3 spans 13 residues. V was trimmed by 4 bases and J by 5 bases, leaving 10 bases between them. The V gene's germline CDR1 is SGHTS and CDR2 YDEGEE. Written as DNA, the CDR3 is TGTGCCAGCAGCGGGACACCAGATCAGCCCCAGCATTTT. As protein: CASSGTPDQPQHF. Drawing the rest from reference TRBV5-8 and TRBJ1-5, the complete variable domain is EAGVTQSPTHLIKTRGQQATLRCSPISGHTSVYWYQQALGLGLQFLLWYDEGEERNRGNFPPRFSGRQFPNYSSELNVNALELEDSALYLCASSGTPDQPQHFGDGTRLSIL.

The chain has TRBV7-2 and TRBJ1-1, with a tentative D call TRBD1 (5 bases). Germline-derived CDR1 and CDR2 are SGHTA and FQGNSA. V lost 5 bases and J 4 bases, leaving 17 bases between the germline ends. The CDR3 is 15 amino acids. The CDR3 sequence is CASSRGGVGSTEAFF. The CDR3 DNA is TGTGCCAGCAGCCGTGGAGGGGTCGGGAGCACTGAAGCTTTCTTT.

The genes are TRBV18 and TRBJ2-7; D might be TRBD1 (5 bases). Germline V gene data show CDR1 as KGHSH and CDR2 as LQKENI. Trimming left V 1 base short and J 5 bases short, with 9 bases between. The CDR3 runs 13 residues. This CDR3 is CASSPQGPHEQYF. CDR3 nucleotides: TGTGCCAGCTCACCACAGGGGCCCCACGAGCAGTACTTC.

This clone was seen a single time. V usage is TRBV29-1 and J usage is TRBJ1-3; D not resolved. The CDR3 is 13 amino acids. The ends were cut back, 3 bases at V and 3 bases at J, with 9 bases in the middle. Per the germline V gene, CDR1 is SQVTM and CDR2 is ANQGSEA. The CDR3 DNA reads TGCAGCGTTGATGCCGGGTTTGGAAACACCATATATTTT. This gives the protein CSVDAGFGNTIYF.